This T cell receptor (beta chain) was sequenced in a study of CD8 T cells in Susac syndrome. In the study overall: Susac syndrome patients were untreated, on corticosteroids with some adding intravenous immunoglobulin, or on intravenous immunoglobulin only.

Peripheral blood CD8+ and CD4+ T cells were profiled by TCR beta sequencing. The Susac syndrome patients fit the recently defined diagnostic criteria for definite or probable disease. The J segment lost 4 bases and the V segment lost 0 bases, leaving 4 bases of the junction unmatched. The CDR3 runs 15 residues. The germline V gene has CDR1 SGHRS and CDR2 YFSETQ. Points from the study as a whole: Clonal expansion was missing from Susac syndrome CD4+ T cell repertoires.

With random hexamers, roughly 0.45 to 1 ug RNA was reverse transcribed. One entry per CDR3 protein, called by TCRdb with MiXCR from the immunoSEQ multiplex PCR reads. The repertoire has fewer than 200,000 distinct CDR3 sequences, approximately 94% of them found once; the top ten carry 0.12%. For this clonotype: Antigen unknown.

This receptor was taken from a human donor with Susac syndrome. Material: CD4+ T cells from PBMCs. The chain links TRBV5-1 to TRBJ1-5, with 7 nucleotides matching TRBD1. The CDR3 bases are TGCGCCAGCAGCTTGGATGGGACAGCTAATCAGCCCCAGCATTTT. This gives the protein CASSLDGTANQPQHF. The variable domain in full, completed from reference TRBV5-1 and TRBJ1-5, reads KAGVTQTPRYLIKTRGQQVTLSCSPISGHRSVSWYQQTPGQGLQFLFEYFSETQRNKGNFPGRFSGRQFSNSRSEMNVSTLELGDSALYLCASSLDGTANQPQHFGDGTRLSIL.